Following are 29 T cell receptor beta chains from one sample sequenced in a study of CD8+ T cells in alopecia areata. This sample's treatment: oral pan-JAK inhibitor, 5-10 mg twice daily. It was cDNA, reverse transcribed from extracted RNA, that served as the sequencing template. Only in-frame clones appear in the TCRdb table, and some are missing; sequencing was by immunoSEQ multiplex PCR. In the table there are about 190,000 clones, 55% to 70% of which are singletons. This specimen was CD4+ T cells sorted from blood, taken at week 4, from a patient treated with tofacitinib. These receptors were collected from a human donor with alopecia areata.

CDR3 sequence reads: CASSVTSRRREKLFF. Here the CDR3 DNA reads TGTGCCAGCAGCGTAACCTCCAGGCGGAGGGAAAAACTGTTTTTT. The rearrangement uses TRBV9 and TRBJ1-4; D unclear. Trimming cost V 1 base and J 8 bases, with 15 bases left between them. In germline, CDR1 is SGDLS, CDR2 YYNGEE. This CDR3 spans 15 amino acids.

V usage is TRBV5-1 and J usage is TRBJ2-6; D remains unclear. CDR3 length equals 16 residues. The V end was cut by 0 bases, the J end by 2 bases, with 9 bases between. Germline V gene sequence: CDR1 SGHRS, CDR2 YFSETQ. CDR3 sequence (DNA): TGCGCCAGCAGCTTGGAGGCTGTCACTGGGGCCAACGTCCTGACTTTC. Amino acids: CASSLEAVTGANVLTF.

The V and J genes are TRBV9 and TRBJ2-2; the match to TRBD2 covers 9 bases. The CDR3 extends over 16 amino acids. V shed 4 bases and J 4 bases; nucleotides not matched to a gene: 8. CDR1 and CDR2 from the germline V gene are SGDLS and YYNGEE. CDR3 in amino acids: CASSIRSGSRTGELFF. CDR3 nucleotides: TGTGCCAGCAGCATCCGTAGCGGGAGTCGCACCGGGGAGCTGTTTTTT.

This clone has a handful of counts. The chain joins TRBV29-1 to TRBJ2-1; D unclear. The germline V gene encodes CDR1 SQVTM and CDR2 ANQGSEA. The CDR3 extends over 10 amino acids. Trimming left V 6 bases short and J 14 bases short, with 14 bases between. The CDR3 protein is CSVDVPREFF. CDR3 coding DNA: TGCAGCGTCGACGTTCCGAGAGAGTTCTTC.

This chain connects TRBV27 to TRBJ2-5; 8 bases align to TRBD2. CDR3 length: 13 amino acids. V was pared by 6 bases and J by 6 bases, with 6 bases of the junction left unmatched. Germline assignment: CDR1 MNHEY and CDR2 SMNVEV (reference sequence). The CDR3 loop reads CASSVRGGKTQYF. The CDR3 DNA sequence: TGTGCCAGCAGCGTTCGGGGGGGGAAGACCCAGTACTTC.

The V gene is TRBV27, the J gene TRBJ1-5; D might be TRBD1 (5 bases). The CDR3 covers 17 residues. Germline V CDR1 and CDR2: MNHEY, SMNVEV (reference sequence). The V and J ends lost 4 bases and 3 bases respectively, with 19 bases between them. The CDR3 sequence is CASSSGSGRRINQPQHF. CDR3 coding DNA: TGTGCCAGCAGTTCGGGGTCAGGGAGGAGGATCAATCAGCCCCAGCATTTT.

The CDR3 reads CASSPNGAKNTEAFF. CDR3 DNA sequence: TGTGCCAGCAGCCCCAATGGGGCTAAGAACACTGAAGCTTTCTTT. The chain has TRBV6-5 and TRBJ1-1; D might be TRBD1 (5 bases). Trimming took 6 bases from V and 1 from J, leaving 15 bases between them. This CDR3 spans 15 amino acids. Germline V gene lookup returns CDR1 MNHEY and CDR2 SVGAGI.

The chain combines TRBV30 with TRBJ2-1, with TRBD2 matching 10 bases. With V trimmed by 3 bases and J by 1 base, 3 bases remained unmatched. This CDR3 contains 15 residues. CDR1 is GTSNPN, CDR2 SVGIG, per germline (reference sequence). The CDR3 here is CAWSPLAGSYNEQFF. CDR3 nucleotide sequence: TGTGCCTGGAGCCCACTAGCGGGGTCCTACAATGAGCAGTTCTTC.

The chain couples TRBV5-4 to TRBJ2-3; D remains unclear. The CDR3 spans 12 residues. V lost 4 bases and J lost 2, with 5 bases in between. Germline CDR1 SGHNT, CDR2 YYREEE (reference sequence). CDR3 bases: TGTGCCAGCAGCCCAGTCACAGATACGCAGTATTTT. This sequence encodes CASSPVTDTQYF.

V gene TRBV29-1 combines with J gene TRBJ2-6; D unclear. Germline V gene sequence: CDR1 SQVTM, CDR2 ANQGSEA. The V gene lost 4 bases and the J gene lost 4 bases, with 8 bases spanning the gap. CDR3 length: 13 residues. CDR3 amino acids: CSVAGFGANVLTF. The DNA for the CDR3 is TGCAGCGTTGCCGGGTTCGGGGCCAACGTCCTGACTTTC.

The gene calls are TRBV7-9 and TRBJ2-6; D is uncertain. CDR1 and CDR2 (germline): SEHNR, FQNEAQ (reference sequence). The CDR3 totals 16 residues. The germline V and J ends were trimmed by 5 bases and 0 bases, with 11 bases remaining between them. The chain's CDR3 is CASSETTVSGANVLTF. For the CDR3, the DNA is TGTGCCAGCAGCGAAACGACCGTCTCTGGGGCCAACGTCCTGACTTTC.

J is TRBJ1-4 and V is TRBV30; D is unresolved. The CDR3 runs to 15 residues. V lost 0 bases and J 8 bases, leaving 16 bases between the germline ends. Germline V gene data show CDR1 as GTSNPN and CDR2 as SVGIG (reference sequence). CDR3 sequence (DNA): TGTGCCTGGAGTGTACGGACTTCCAGGAGGGAAAAACTGTTTTTT. Translated: CAWSVRTSRREKLFF.

This clone was recorded a few times. This sample also contains other DNA sequences that code for the same CDR3. V gene TRBV20-1 combines with J gene TRBJ2-5; no firm D call. This CDR3 has 11 amino acids. Trimming took off 3 bases at V and 2 bases at J, with 4 bases between the two ends. Germline CDR1 and CDR2: DFQATT and SNEGSKA (reference sequence). Here the CDR3 reads CSAREQETQYF. Here the CDR3 DNA reads TGCAGTGCTAGGGAGCAAGAGACCCAGTACTTC.

This clone was seen only a few times. The chain joins TRBV29-1 to TRBJ2-1; D is uncertain. Germline-derived CDR1 and CDR2 are SQVTM and ANQGSEA. V gave up 2 bases and J gave up 0 bases, with 14 bases separating them. This CDR3 has 16 residues. The CDR3 bases are TGCAGCGTTGAACCCTACTACCAAATCTCCTACAATGAGCAGTTCTTC. Residues: CSVEPYYQISYNEQFF.

The chain carries TRBV14 and TRBJ2-1; D gene unclear. The CDR3 consists of 11 residues. The ends were cut back, 5 bases at V and 6 bases at J, with 5 bases in the middle. Germline V CDR1 and CDR2: SGHDN, FVKESK. CDR3 coding DNA: TGTGCCAGCAGCGAGAGCAATGAGCAGTTCTTC. Protein: CASSESNEQFF.

In this sample, this clone turned up a few times. The chain links TRBV14 to TRBJ1-3; D is unresolved. The CDR3 covers 16 residues. Per the germline V gene, CDR1 is SGHDN and CDR2 is FVKESK. V was clipped by 2 bases and J by 1 base, with 12 bases between them. The CDR3 nucleotides are TGTGCCAGCAGCCAACGGGTGGACCTTTCTGGAAACACCATATATTTT. It specifies CASSQRVDLSGNTIYF.

This clone showed up just a few times. This sequence joins TRBV30 and TRBJ2-7; 9 bases fit TRBD1. Unmatched junction bases numbered 6, after V lost 3 bases and J lost 6 bases. Germline V gene lookup returns CDR1 GTSNPN and CDR2 SVGIG (reference sequence). The CDR3 is 13 amino acids. The CDR3 DNA reads TGTGCCTGGAGGAGGGTACAGGGGGCCGAGCAGTACTTC. Amino acid sequence: CAWRRVQGAEQYF. Using reference TRBV30 and TRBJ2-7 for the parts outside the CDR3, the full variable domain is SQTIHQWPATLVQPVGSPLSLECTVEGTSNPNLYWYRQAAGRGLQLLFYSVGIGQISSEVPQNLSASRPQDRQFILSSKKLLLSDSGFYLCAWRRVQGAEQYFGPGTRLTVT.

V usage is TRBV29-1 and J usage is TRBJ2-3; TRBD2 matches at 9 bases. Trimming cost V 4 bases and J 3 bases; bases outside gene matches: 5. Germline CDR1 reads SQVTM; CDR2 reads ANQGSEA. The CDR3 has 14 residues. Here the CDR3 DNA reads TGCAGCGTTGGGGCGGGAGGGCCGACAGATACGCAGTATTTT. Protein: CSVGAGGPTDTQYF.

This sequence joins TRBV18 and TRBJ1-5; possibly TRBD1 for D (5 bases). The ends were cut back, 6 bases at V and 1 base at J, with 10 bases in the middle. This CDR3 is built from 14 residues. The germline V gene encodes CDR1 KGHSH and CDR2 LQKENI. The CDR3 is CASSRDLSNQPQHF. The CDR3 DNA reads as TGTGCCAGCTCGAGGGACTTAAGCAATCAGCCCCAGCATTTT.

The rearrangement uses TRBV30 and TRBJ2-1, with D hard to call. CDR3 length: 15 residues. Deletions cut 4 bases from V and 0 bases from J, with 13 bases between. The germline gives CDR1 GTSNPN, CDR2 SVGIG (reference sequence). This chain's CDR3 is CAWMPYADSYNEQFF. CDR3 in DNA: TGTGCCTGGATGCCCTATGCGGACTCCTACAATGAGCAGTTCTTC. Supplemented by reference TRBV30 and TRBJ2-1, the full variable domain reads SQTIHQWPATLVQPVGSPLSLECTVEGTSNPNLYWYRQAAGRGLQLLFYSVGIGQISSEVPQNLSASRPQDRQFILSSKKLLLSDSGFYLCAWMPYADSYNEQFFGPGTRLTVL.

The chain is built from TRBV29-1 and TRBJ2-5, with a possible D match to TRBD2 (5 bases). CDR1 is SQVTM, CDR2 ANQGSEA, per germline. Between the trimmed V and J ends, which lost 6 bases and 9 bases, there was a span of 11 bases. The CDR3 is 10 residues long. The CDR3 nucleotides read TGCAGCGTCCGAACCGGGGCCCAGTACTTC. As protein: CSVRTGAQYF.

This sequence joins TRBV7-9 and TRBJ1-5; no clear D gene. CDR1 SEHNR and CDR2 FQNEAQ come from the germline V gene (reference sequence). The CDR3 spans 15 residues. Trimming took off 4 bases at V and 4 bases at J, with 14 bases between the two ends. The CDR3 nucleotides read TGTGCCAGCAGCTCTTGGACGGAGGGTAATCAGCCCCAGCATTTT. Its translation: CASSSWTEGNQPQHF.

The V and J genes are TRBV7-6 and TRBJ2-2, with D unresolved. CDR3 length: 12 residues. The germline V and J ends were trimmed by 1 base and 7 bases, with 4 bases remaining between them. Germline values: CDR1 SGHVS, CDR2 FNYEAQ. CDR3 loop: CASSLVSGELFF. CDR3 DNA sequence: TGTGCCAGCAGCTTAGTGAGCGGGGAGCTGTTTTTT.

This clone was found a few times. This sequence joins TRBV6-6 and TRBJ2-1; 8 nucleotides agree with TRBD2. CDR1 is MNHNY and CDR2 is SVGAGI in the germline V gene (reference sequence). The trim removed 2 bases at V and 9 bases at J, leaving 6 bases unmatched. CDR3 length: 14 amino acids. CDR3 DNA: TGTGCCAGCAGTTACATAGCGGGGTCCCGTGAGCAGTTCTTC. Its translation: CASSYIAGSREQFF.

The chain joins TRBV29-1 to TRBJ1-2, with D perhaps TRBD1 (5 bases). The V end lost 5 bases, the J end lost 7 bases, and 14 bases lay between the germline ends. The length of the CDR3 is 12 residues. The germline V gene encodes CDR1 SQVTM and CDR2 ANQGSEA. The CDR3 region has the DNA TGCAGCGTTAAAGGGGAAGTCGGTGGCTACACCTTC. Protein sequence: CSVKGEVGGYTF.

The chain is built from TRBV6-5 and TRBJ2-5, with TRBD1 matching over 7 bases. The germline CDR1 and CDR2 sequences are MNHEY and SVGAGI. With V trimmed by 5 bases and J by 5 bases, 5 bases remained unmatched. This CDR3 has 13 amino acids. The CDR3 is CASSPTGKETQYF. DNA of the CDR3: TGTGCCAGCAGTCCGACAGGGAAGGAGACCCAGTACTTC.

This chain joins TRBV20-1 and TRBJ2-5; D gene uncertain. CDR3 length: 11 residues. Trimming took off 7 bases at V and 3 bases at J, with 9 bases between the two ends. CDR1 and CDR2 from the germline V gene are DFQATT and SNEGSKA (reference sequence). Here the CDR3 reads CSGSPKETQYF. DNA of the CDR3: TGCAGTGGAAGCCCGAAAGAGACCCAGTACTTC.

The chain recombines TRBV5-1 with TRBJ2-7; the match to TRBD1 covers 9 bases. This CDR3 comprises 13 residues. Unmatched junction bases numbered 1, after V lost 1 base and J lost 5 bases. Germline assignment: CDR1 SGHRS and CDR2 YFSETQ. CDR3 in amino acids: CASSLTGGHEQYF. CDR3 sequence (DNA): TGCGCCAGCAGCTTGACAGGGGGCCACGAGCAGTACTTC.

The genes are TRBV6-7 and TRBJ2-7; perhaps TRBD2 as D (6 bases). TRBV6-7 is reported as an ORF; its role is uncertain. The CDR3 length is 12 residues. Trimming took off 11 bases at V and 1 base at J, with 12 bases between the two ends. This CDR3 is CARRGPSYEQYF. DNA of the CDR3: TGTGCCCGGCGGGGACCATCCTACGAGCAGTACTTC.